This passage covers 10 T cell receptor beta chains from one sample sequenced in a study of identical twins. In TCRdb, the 5' RACE reads were re-called with MiXCR into one record per CDR3 protein. This repertoire shows some 500,000 distinct CDR3 sequences, roughly a fifth found once; its top ten account for about 0.93%. Separately, the same data were catalogued under a study of T cells expressing NK-cell markers.

Material: CD4+ T cells sorted from blood. These receptors all come from a young woman in good health.

The V call is TRBV10-2, the J call TRBJ2-1, with 7 bases identical to TRBD2. This CDR3 has 16 residues. V trimming: 4 bases; J trimming: 1 base; junction bases outside the gene matches: 7. The germline V gene has CDR1 WSHSY and CDR2 SAAADI. For the CDR3, the DNA is TGCGCCAGCAGTGCCCTTAGCGGGTATTCCTACAATGAGCAGTTCTTC. Translated: CASSALSGYSYNEQFF.

This clonotype was detected a few times. V gene TRBV9 combines with J gene TRBJ2-4, with TRBD2 matching over 7 bases. Germline V CDR1 and CDR2: SGDLS, YYNGEE. The length of the CDR3 is 14 residues. Losses at the gene ends were 0 bases for V and 7 bases for J; bases not matched to a gene: 4. Written as DNA, the CDR3 is TGTGCCAGCAGCGTAGAGGTGGGAGGGAACATTCAGTACTTC. Its protein product is CASSVEVGGNIQYF.

V is TRBV20-1 and J is TRBJ2-5; D is possibly TRBD1 or TRBD2 (6 bases each). This CDR3 comprises 13 residues. From germline, CDR1 is DFQATT and CDR2 SNEGSKA (reference sequence). V was shortened by 3 bases and J by 5 bases, with 13 bases between the two germline ends. DNA for the CDR3: TGCAGTGCTAGCCGGGGGCCAACGGAGACCCAGTACTTC. This translates into CSASRGPTETQYF.

In its sample, this clonotype was seen a few times. This sequence joins TRBV20-1 and TRBJ2-1, with 9 positions matching TRBD2. V lost 5 bases to trimming and J lost 8 bases; unmatched junction nucleotides: 4. CDR3 length: 12 residues. The germline V gene has CDR1 DFQATT and CDR2 SNEGSKA (reference sequence). The CDR3 bases are TGCAGTGCTTCCGGGACTAGCCATGAGCAGTTCTTC. Translation gives CSASGTSHEQFF.

The table lists this clonotype with many counts. The V and J genes are TRBV10-1 and TRBJ2-5; maybe TRBD1 (6 bases). The V gene's germline CDR1 is WNHNN and CDR2 SYGVQD (reference sequence). This CDR3 comprises 16 residues. V was clipped by 6 bases and J by 5 bases, with 22 bases between them. In nucleotides, the CDR3 is TGCGCCAGCAGCTACGGACGGGCAGGGGTAGTTGAGACCCAGTACTTC. Its protein product is CASSYGRAGVVETQYF.

A few counts support this clonotype. This chain links TRBV4-3 with TRBJ2-2; 7 bases are a match to TRBD2. The trim removed 3 bases at V and 2 bases at J, leaving 12 bases unmatched. The V gene's germline CDR1 is LGHNA and CDR2 YSLEER. CDR3 length: 18 residues. CDR3 sequence (DNA): TGCGCCAGCAGCCATCAGCCCTTCCTAGCGGAAAACACCGGGGAGCTGTTTTTT. Protein: CASSHQPFLAENTGELFF.

The chain combines TRBV20-1 with TRBJ2-1; D gene ambiguous. This CDR3 contains 13 residues. Looked up from germline, CDR1 is DFQATT and CDR2 is SNEGSKA (reference sequence). Between the trimmed V and J ends, which lost 2 bases and 6 bases, there was a span of 11 bases. The CDR3 DNA reads TGCAGTGCTAGAAGGCCGGCAAGCAATGAGCAGTTCTTC. Amino acid sequence: CSARRPASNEQFF.

Many counts were recorded for this clonotype. The chain recombines TRBV20-1 with TRBJ1-1; D remains unclear. CDR1 and CDR2 (germline): DFQATT, SNEGSKA (reference sequence). The CDR3 has 12 residues. Trimming pared 5 bases from V and 5 bases from J, leaving 12 bases between. The CDR3 region has the DNA TGCAGTGCTTTGACCCGGAGGACTGAAGCTTTCTTT. Amino acids: CSALTRRTEAFF.

The chain links TRBV20-1 to TRBJ2-1; 8 positions agree with TRBD2. The CDR3 consists of 14 residues. V lost 3 bases to trimming and J lost 5 bases; unmatched junction nucleotides: 6. In germline, CDR1 is DFQATT, CDR2 SNEGSKA (reference sequence). CDR3 bases: TGCAGTGCTAGTATCGCGGGAGGTAACAATGAGCAGTTCTTC. Its translation: CSASIAGGNNEQFF.

This clonotype was counted between two and nine times. V is TRBV10-3 and J is TRBJ2-1, with a weak D call TRBD2 (5 bases). V lost 6 bases and J 4 bases, leaving 16 bases between the germline ends. The V gene's germline CDR1 is ENHRY and CDR2 SYGVKD. The CDR3 contains 15 residues. CDR3 amino acids: CAIRSREQIYNEQFF. In DNA form, the CDR3 reads TGTGCCATCAGGAGCCGGGAACAGATATACAATGAGCAGTTCTTC.